Each of the 10 T cell receptor beta chains below was sequenced from the same sample in a study of blood T cell repertoires in COVID-19 (dated by TCRdb to about 2020). Library preparation was by the immunoSEQ multiplex PCR assay. This is the immuneACCESS table as TCRdb keeps it, with only in-frame sequences that have V and J called. A part of the clones is gone; compared with another copy, unresolved V genes explain less than half, and the rest is unexplained. The sample table holds about 300,000 clones, of which more than 75% were seen once. The biggest ten clones account for roughly 1.3% of the sample. The specimen was peripheral blood. These receptors originate from a man in his 70s with acute or convalescent COVID-19.

This clone was observed a handful of times. J is TRBJ2-7 and V is TRBV28, with D possibly being TRBD2 (6 bases). The V gene's germline CDR1 is MDHEN and CDR2 SYDVKM. With 8 bases removed from V and 5 bases from J, the gap between germline ends came to 13 bases. The CDR3 runs to 12 residues. The CDR3 DNA is TGTGCCAGCGCGGAGGGACGGGACGAGCAGTACTTC. Protein sequence: CASAEGRDEQYF.

The chain recombines TRBV2 with TRBJ1-6, with D maybe TRBD1 (6 bases). The germline gives CDR1 SNHLY, CDR2 FYNNEI. The CDR3 extends over 15 amino acids. The V end was cut by 6 bases, the J end by 6 bases, with 15 bases between. CDR3 nucleotides: TGTGCCAGCAGGAGGGACACTGGGTTTAATTCACCCCTCCACTTT. Its translation: CASRRDTGFNSPLHF.

This chain uses TRBV6-2 or TRBV6-3 with TRBJ2-5, with a tentative D call TRBD2 (6 bases). V lost 0 bases, J lost 5 bases, and 13 bases lay in between. The CDR3 contains 15 residues. Looked up from germline, CDR1 is MNHEY and CDR2 is SVGEGT. The CDR3 reads CASSYSGTGRETQYF. CDR3 DNA: TGTGCCAGCAGTTACTCGGGGACGGGGAGGGAGACCCAGTACTTC.

V usage is TRBV5-6 and J usage is TRBJ2-2; D may be TRBD1 (5 bases). The CDR3 length is 14 residues. Trimming removed 2 bases from V and 5 bases from J, with 10 bases in between. Per the germline V gene, CDR1 is SGHDT and CDR2 is YYEEEE. CDR3 bases: TGTGCCAGCAGCTTTGGGGCAGAAACCGGGGAGCTGTTTTTT. Amino acids: CASSFGAETGELFF.

This sequence joins TRBV2 and TRBJ2-5; D perhaps matches TRBD1 (6 bases). The CDR3 extends over 12 amino acids. V lost 5 bases, J lost 4 bases, and 8 bases lay in between. Germline CDR1 is SNHLY and CDR2 is FYNNEI. The CDR3 loop reads CASSTTGETQYF. The DNA for the CDR3 is TGTGCCAGCAGTACGACAGGAGAGACCCAGTACTTC. Full variable domain (remainder filled in from reference TRBV2 and TRBJ2-5): EPEVTQTPSHQVTQMGQEVILRCVPISNHLYFYWYRQILGQKVEFLVSFYNNEISEKSEIFDDQFSVERPDGSNFTLKIRSTKLEDSAMYFCASSTTGETQYFGPGTRLLVL.

The table lists this clone with a count of one. V is TRBV5-1 and J is TRBJ2-7, with D possibly being TRBD2 (6 bases). Germline CDR1 is SGHRS and CDR2 is YFSETQ. Trimming removed 3 bases from V and 10 bases from J, with 14 bases in between. The CDR3 spans 12 residues. The CDR3 region has the DNA TGCGCCAGCAGCTCCCCGGAGGGACCTCAGTACTTC. Translated: CASSSPEGPQYF.

The rearrangement uses TRBV10-3 and TRBJ2-2, with D maybe TRBD2 (5 bases). Germline CDR1 ENHRY, CDR2 SYGVKD. The CDR3 length is 15 residues. Trimming pared 0 bases from V and 5 bases from J, leaving 10 bases between. The CDR3, as DNA: TGTGCCATCAGTGAGTCGAGATCGGGGACCGGGGAGCTGTTTTTT. Residues: CAISESRSGTGELFF.

The chain recombines TRBV1 with TRBJ1-1; whether TRBD1, the table's D call, matches the DNA was not checked. TRBV1 is noted as a pseudogene. The CDR3 spans 15 residues. The CDR3 DNA follows: TGCACCAGCAGCCAATGGACAGGGGATATGACTGAAGCTTTCTTT. Its translation: CTSSQWTGDMTEAFF.

The chain combines TRBV9 with TRBJ2-1, with no clear D. The germline CDR1 and CDR2 sequences are SGDLS and YYNGEE. V lost 0 bases to trimming and J lost 0 bases, with 4 bases between them. There are 14 residues in the CDR3. The CDR3 region is CASSVESSYNEQFF. CDR3 coding DNA: TGTGCCAGCAGCGTAGAGAGCTCCTACAATGAGCAGTTCTTC.

The V gene is TRBV19, the J gene TRBJ1-2; D perhaps matches TRBD1 (5 bases). The ends were cut back, 3 bases at V and 6 bases at J, with 17 bases in the middle. Germline CDR1 and CDR2: LNHDA and SQIVND (reference sequence). The CDR3 contains 15 residues. Written as DNA, the CDR3 is TGTGCCAGTAGTATTTCGGGCAGGGCTGGAAATGGCTACACCTTC. Residues: CASSISGRAGNGYTF.